This T cell receptor (beta chain) originates from a study of T cell responses to AZD1222 COVID-19 vaccine. Study-wide context: Second-dose intervals near 4 or 12 weeks were combined. Regarding the study as a whole: Donor demographics were predominantly white British with a female majority; clonal diversity may be underestimated. Only six people who got AZD1222 tested seropositive at baseline.

TCRdb's table, derived via immunoSEQ multiplex PCR, lists solely in-frame clones and lacks some. Here the sample spans some 200,000 clones, roughly 91% being singletons. CDR1 is MDHEN, CDR2 SYDVKM, per germline. CDR3 length: 14 residues. Trimming pared 6 bases from V and 4 bases from J, leaving 15 bases between. Remarks on this clone: Its specificity is unknown.

Here the sequenced sample was peripheral blood, taken on day 0 of AZD1222 vaccination. The clonotype was recovered from an adult in good health. The V call is TRBV28, the J call TRBJ1-1; D uncertain. CDR3: CASRPTPTSTEAFF. Written as DNA, the CDR3 is TGTGCCAGCAGACCCACCCCCACGAGCACTGAAGCTTTCTTT.